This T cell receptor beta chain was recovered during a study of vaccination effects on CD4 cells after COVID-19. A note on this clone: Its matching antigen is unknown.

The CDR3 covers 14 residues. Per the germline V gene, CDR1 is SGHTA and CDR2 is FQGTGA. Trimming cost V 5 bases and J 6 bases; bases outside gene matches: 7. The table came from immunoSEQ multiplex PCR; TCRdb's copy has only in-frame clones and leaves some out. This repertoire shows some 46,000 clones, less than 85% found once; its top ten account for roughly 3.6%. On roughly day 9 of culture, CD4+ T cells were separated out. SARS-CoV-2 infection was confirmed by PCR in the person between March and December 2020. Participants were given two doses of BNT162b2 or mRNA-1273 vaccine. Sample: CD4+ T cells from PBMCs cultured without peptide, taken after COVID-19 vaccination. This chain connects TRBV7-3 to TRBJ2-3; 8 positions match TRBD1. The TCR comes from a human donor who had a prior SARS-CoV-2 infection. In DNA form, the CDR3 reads TGTGCCAGCAGCCTTACAGGGGGGTCGGATACGCAGTATTTT. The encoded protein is CASSLTGGSDTQYF.